This record covers a single T cell receptor beta chain. Its antigen is as yet unknown. The sample comes from a study of CD8+ T cells in alopecia areata. Documented treatment: oral pan-JAK inhibitor, 5-10 mg twice daily. Notes on the study in general: Treatment with tofacitinib significantly lowered scalp clonality and reduced expanded CD8+ clones among the top 100.

RNA was extracted and reverse transcribed into cDNA as the sequencing template. Sequencing used immunoSEQ multiplex PCR; TCRdb keeps in-frame clones, though not all of them. The sample has 200,000 to 250,000 clones, about 58% seen once. The ends were cut back, 2 bases at V and 1 base at J, with 8 bases in the middle. Per germline, CDR1 SQVTM and CDR2 ANQGSEA. The CDR3 loop spans 13 amino acids. The rearrangement uses TRBV29-1 and TRBJ1-1; tentative D call: TRBD1 (6 bases). This receptor was obtained from a human donor with alopecia areata. The source material was CD4+ T cells sorted from blood, sampled at week 4, from a patient treated with tofacitinib. The CDR3 DNA sequence: TGCAGCGTTGAACCGACAGGGAACACTGAAGCTTTCTTT. The encoded protein is CSVEPTGNTEAFF.